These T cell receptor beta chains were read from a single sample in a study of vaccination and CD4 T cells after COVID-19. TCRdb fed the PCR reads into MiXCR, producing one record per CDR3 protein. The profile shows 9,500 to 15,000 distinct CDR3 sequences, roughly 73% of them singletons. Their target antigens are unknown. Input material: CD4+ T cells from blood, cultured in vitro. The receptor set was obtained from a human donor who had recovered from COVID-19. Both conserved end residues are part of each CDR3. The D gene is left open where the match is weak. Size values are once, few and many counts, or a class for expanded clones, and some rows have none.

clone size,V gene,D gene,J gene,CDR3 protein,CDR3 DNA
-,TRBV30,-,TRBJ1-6,CAWSVLGARSPLHF,TGTGCCTGGAGTGTACTAGGGGCGAGGTCACCCCTCCACTTT
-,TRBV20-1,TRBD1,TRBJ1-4,CSAWDSRNEKLFF,TGCAGTGCATGGGACAGCCGTAATGAAAAACTGTTTTTT
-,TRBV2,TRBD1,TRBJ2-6,CASSLTGPTTGANVLTF,TGTGCCAGCAGTCTGACAGGGCCAACCACTGGGGCCAACGTCCTGACTTTC
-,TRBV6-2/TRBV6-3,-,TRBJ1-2,CASSYSDNNIYGYTF,TGTGCCAGCAGTTACTCCGACAACAACATCTATGGCTACACCTTC
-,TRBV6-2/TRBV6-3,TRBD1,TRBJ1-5,CASSYTGVQPQHF,TGTGCCAGCAGTTACACAGGGGTCCAGCCCCAGCATTTT
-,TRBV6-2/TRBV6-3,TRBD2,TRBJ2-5,CATGTSARWAQYF,TGTGCCACCGGGACTAGCGCCCGATGGGCCCAGTACTTC
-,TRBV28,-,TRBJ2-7,CASCTTYEQYF,TGTGCCAGTTGTACGACCTACGAGCAGTACTTC
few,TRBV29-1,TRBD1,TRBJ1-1,CSAGTANTEAFF,TGCAGCGCCGGGACAGCGAACACTGAAGCTTTCTTT
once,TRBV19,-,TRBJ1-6,CASSPPGGSPLHF,TGTGCCAGTAGTCCACCCGGGGGGTCACCCCTCCACTTT
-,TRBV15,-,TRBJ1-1,CATSRDSTAAFF,TGTGCCACCAGCAGAGATTCGACAGCCGCTTTCTTT
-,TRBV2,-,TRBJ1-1,CASSELFGGKAEAFF,TGTGCCAGCAGTGAACTTTTCGGAGGGAAGGCTGAAGCTTTCTTT
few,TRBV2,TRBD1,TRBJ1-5,CASSSNRGGNQPQHF,TGTGCCAGCAGTTCAAACAGGGGCGGCAATCAGCCCCAGCATTTT
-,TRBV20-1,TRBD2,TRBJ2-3,CSAEGTSGIDTQYF,TGCAGTGCGGAAGGGACTAGCGGAATAGATACGCAGTATTTT
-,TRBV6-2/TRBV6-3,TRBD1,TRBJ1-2,CASSYRGQGFRYGYTF,TGTGCCAGCAGTTATCGAGGACAGGGATTCCGCTATGGCTACACCTTC
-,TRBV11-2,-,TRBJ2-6,CASSRRTPSSSGANVLTF,TGTGCCAGCAGCCGACGGACACCGTCAAGCTCTGGGGCCAACGTCCTGACTTTC
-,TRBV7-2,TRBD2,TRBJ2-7,CASSLVAGDYEQYF,TGTGCCAGCAGCTTAGTTGCGGGAGACTACGAGCAGTACTTC
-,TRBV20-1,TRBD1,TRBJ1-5,CSASRDRGWQPQHF,TGCAGTGCTAGCCGGGACAGGGGCTGGCAGCCCCAGCATTTT
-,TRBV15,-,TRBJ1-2,CATSAIPSGYGYTF,TGTGCCACCAGCGCGATCCCCTCCGGGTATGGCTACACCTTC
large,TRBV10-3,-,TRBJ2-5,CAIGSRADQETQYF,TGTGCCATCGGATCACGAGCGGATCAAGAGACCCAGTACTTC
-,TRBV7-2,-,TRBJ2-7,CASSLSQGSYEQYF,TGTGCCAGCAGCTTATCACAGGGAAGCTACGAGCAGTACTTC
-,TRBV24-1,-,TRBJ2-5,CATSDRDIGARETQYF,TGTGCCACCAGTGATAGGGACATCGGGGCCAGAGAGACCCAGTACTTC
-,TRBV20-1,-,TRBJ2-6,CSARSSSGANVLTF,TGCAGTGCTAGAAGTAGCTCTGGGGCCAACGTCCTGACTTTC
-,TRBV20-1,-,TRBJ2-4,CSAVALHQYF,TGCAGTGCCGTAGCCTTGCATCAGTACTTC
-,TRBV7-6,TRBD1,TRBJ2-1,CASSPVRDSSTNEQFF,TGTGCCAGCAGCCCTGTACGGGACAGCAGTACCAATGAGCAGTTCTTC
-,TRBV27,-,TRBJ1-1,CATRRGYTEAFF,TGTGCCACCCGCCGGGGGTACACTGAAGCTTTCTTT
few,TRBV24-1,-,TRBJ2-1,CATSDGISEQFF,TGTGCCACCAGTGATGGGATTAGTGAGCAGTTCTTC
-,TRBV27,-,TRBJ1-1,CASTPSRANTEAFF,TGTGCCAGCACTCCTAGTCGGGCGAACACTGAAGCTTTCTTT
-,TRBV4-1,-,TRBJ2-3,CASSQEVAGQISTDTQYF,TGCGCCAGCAGCCAAGAGGTGGCGGGACAGATCAGCACAGATACGCAGTATTTT
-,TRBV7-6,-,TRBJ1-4,CASSRVGGSAEKLFF,TGTGCCAGCAGCCGCGTGGGGGGCTCAGCCGAAAAACTGTTTTTT
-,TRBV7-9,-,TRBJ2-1,CASSFSGHRSSYNEQFF,TGTGCCAGCAGCTTCTCCGGGCATAGGAGCTCCTACAATGAGCAGTTCTTC
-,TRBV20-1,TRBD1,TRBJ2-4,CSASGTAAKNIQYF,TGCAGTGCTTCCGGGACAGCAGCCAAAAACATTCAGTACTTC
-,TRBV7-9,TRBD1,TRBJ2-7,CASSFRQGANYEQYF,TGTGCCAGCAGCTTTCGACAGGGGGCTAACTACGAGCAGTACTTC
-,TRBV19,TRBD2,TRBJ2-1,CASSIAAGAPYNEQFF,TGTGCCAGTAGTATAGCGGCGGGAGCCCCCTACAATGAGCAGTTCTTC
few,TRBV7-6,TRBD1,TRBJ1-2,CASSPRGPYGYTF,TGTGCCAGCAGTCCGAGGGGGCCCTATGGCTACACCTTC
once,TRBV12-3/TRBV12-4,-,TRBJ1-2,CASSFGVNYGYTF,TGTGCCAGCAGTTTCGGGGTGAACTATGGCTACACCTTC
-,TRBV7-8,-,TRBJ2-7,CASSLDTLYEQYF,TGTGCCAGCAGCTTGGACACTCTCTACGAGCAGTACTTC
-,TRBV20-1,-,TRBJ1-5,CSVAGGQPQHF,TGCAGTGTCGCAGGAGGTCAGCCCCAGCATTTT
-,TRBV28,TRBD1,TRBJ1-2,CASSSPRTGGYGYTF,TGTGCCAGCAGTTCCCCCCGGACAGGGGGCTATGGCTACACCTTC
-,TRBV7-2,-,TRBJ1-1,CASSQRRGTEAFF,TGTGCCAGCAGCCAAAGGCGGGGCACTGAAGCTTTCTTT
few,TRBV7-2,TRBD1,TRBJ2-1,CASSLKGTGDRVWNEQFF,TGTGCCAGCAGCTTAAAGGGCACGGGGGACAGGGTTTGGAATGAGCAGTTCTTC
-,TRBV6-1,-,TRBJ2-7,CASRAGTSSSYEQYF,TGTGCCAGCAGGGCAGGGACATCCAGCTCCTACGAGCAGTACTTC
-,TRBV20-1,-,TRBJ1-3,CSASRQGNTIYF,TGCAGTGCTAGTAGACAGGGAAACACCATATATTTT
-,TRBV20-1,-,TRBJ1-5,CSVPDRRHAVNQPQHF,TGCAGTGTACCAGACAGGCGCCACGCCGTAAATCAGCCCCAGCATTTT
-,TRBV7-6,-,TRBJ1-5,CASSPDGGHSNQPQHF,TGTGCCAGCAGCCCAGATGGAGGGCATAGCAATCAGCCCCAGCATTTT
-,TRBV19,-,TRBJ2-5,CASSIGGTQYF,TGTGCCAGTAGTATAGGGGGTACCCAGTACTTC
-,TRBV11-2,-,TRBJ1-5,CASSLTPNSNQPQHF,TGTGCCAGCAGCTTAACACCCAATAGCAATCAGCCCCAGCATTTT
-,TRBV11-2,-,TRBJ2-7,CASSLDSQDEQYF,TGTGCCAGCAGCTTGGACAGTCAGGACGAGCAGTACTTC
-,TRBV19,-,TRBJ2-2,CASSIVQTGLTGELFF,TGTGCCAGTAGTATAGTCCAGACAGGACTCACCGGGGAGCTGTTTTTT
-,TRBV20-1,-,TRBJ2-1,CSAGGGPQANGEQFF,TGCAGTGCTGGAGGCGGGCCCCAGGCCAATGGTGAGCAGTTCTTC